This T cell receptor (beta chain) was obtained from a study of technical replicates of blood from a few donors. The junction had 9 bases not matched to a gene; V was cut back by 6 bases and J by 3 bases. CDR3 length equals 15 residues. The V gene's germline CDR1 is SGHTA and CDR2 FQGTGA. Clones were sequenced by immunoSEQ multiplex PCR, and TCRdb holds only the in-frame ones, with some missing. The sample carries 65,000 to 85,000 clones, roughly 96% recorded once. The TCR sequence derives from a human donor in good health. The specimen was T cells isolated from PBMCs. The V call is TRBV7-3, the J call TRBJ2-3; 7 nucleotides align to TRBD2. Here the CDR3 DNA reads TGTGCCAGCAGTTATACTAGCGCGGGTACAGATACGCAGTATTTT. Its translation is CASSYTSAGTDTQYF.